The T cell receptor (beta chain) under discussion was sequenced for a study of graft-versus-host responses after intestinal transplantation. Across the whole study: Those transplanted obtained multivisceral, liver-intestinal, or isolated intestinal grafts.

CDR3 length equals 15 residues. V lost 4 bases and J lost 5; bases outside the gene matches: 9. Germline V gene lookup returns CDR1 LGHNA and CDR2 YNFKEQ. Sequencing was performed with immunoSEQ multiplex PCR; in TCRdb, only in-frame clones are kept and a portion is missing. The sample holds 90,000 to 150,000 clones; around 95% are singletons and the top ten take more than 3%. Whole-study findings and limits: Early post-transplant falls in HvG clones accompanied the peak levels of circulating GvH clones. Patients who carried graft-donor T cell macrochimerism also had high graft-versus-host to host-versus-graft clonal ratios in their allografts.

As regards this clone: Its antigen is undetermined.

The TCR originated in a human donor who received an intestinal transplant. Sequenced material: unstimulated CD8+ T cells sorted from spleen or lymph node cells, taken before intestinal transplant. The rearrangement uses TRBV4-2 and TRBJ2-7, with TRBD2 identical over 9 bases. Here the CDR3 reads CASSLYSGRVDEQYF. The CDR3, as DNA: TGTGCCAGCAGCCTTTATAGCGGGAGAGTCGACGAGCAGTACTTC.